This entry is about one T cell receptor beta chain. These data are taken from a study of shared T cell receptors in the human thymus. Sequencing was performed with immunoSEQ multiplex PCR; in TCRdb, only in-frame clones are kept and a portion is missing. The table shows some 400,000 clones, with 95% occurring only once. The CDR3 is 15 residues long. V lost 5 bases and J 1 base, leaving 11 bases between the germline ends. Per the germline V gene, CDR1 is LNHNV and CDR2 is YYDKDF (reference sequence). The source material was thymocytes. This sequence was found in a human donor. The chain combines TRBV15 with TRBJ1-4; possibly TRBD1 for D (5 bases). The CDR3 loop is CATSQGRGTNEKLFF. The CDR3 DNA reads as TGTGCCACCAGCCAAGGAAGGGGAACTAATGAAAAACTGTTTTTT.